These T cell receptor beta chains were read from a single sample in a study of PD-1 blockade in mismatch repair-deficient tumors. Assay: immunoSEQ multiplex PCR; the TCRdb copy retains only in-frame clones and omits some. This sample carries around 120,000 clones, about 88% of them seen once, and the ten largest clones take roughly 13%. The starting material was peripheral blood, obtained 44 weeks after starting pembrolizumab. These receptors were obtained from an adult with mismatch repair-deficient cancer. Each CDR3 is given with its conserved first and last residue. The D gene is left open where the match is weak. Not every row has a clone size; where given, it reads once, few, many or a size class.

>TRBV27|-|-|TRBJ2-4
CASSLGGPKNIQYF
TGTGCCAGCAGTTTAGGGGGACCCAAAAACATTCAGTACTTC
>TRBV2|-|-|TRBJ2-7
CASRNPYEQYF
TGTGCCAGCAGGAACCCTTACGAGCAGTACTTC
>TRBV27|TRBD2|-|TRBJ2-7
CASSLSGTSGIYYEQYF
TGTGCCAGCAGTTTATCCGGGACTAGCGGGATTTACTACGAGCAGTACTTC
>TRBV27|-|-|TRBJ1-2
CASSLSWALPGYTF
TGTGCCAGCAGTTTATCCTGGGCCTTGCCTGGCTACACCTTC
>TRBV30|TRBD2|-|TRBJ2-1
CAWSWLYPPTSAFSYNEQFF
TGTGCCTGGAGTTGGCTCTATCCACCGACTAGCGCGTTCTCCTACAATGAGCAGTTCTTC
>TRBV28|-|-|TRBJ2-7
CASSYSGSLKPYEQYF
TGTGCCAGCAGTTACTCCGGGTCCTTAAAACCCTACGAGCAGTACTTC
>TRBV6-6|TRBD2|-|TRBJ2-5
CASKAGYRETQYF
TGTGCCAGCAAAGCGGGATATCGGGAGACCCAGTACTTC
>TRBV30|-|-|TRBJ2-7
CAWSKDTGRDEQYF
TGTGCCTGGAGCAAAGACACAGGGCGGGACGAGCAGTACTTC
>TRBV7-9|-|-|TRBJ1-3
CASSTGPRHGNTIYF
TGTGCCAGCAGCACGGGGCCCCGTCATGGAAACACCATATATTTT
>TRBV18|-|-|TRBJ1-2
CASSPPWGATAGYTF
TGTGCCAGCTCACCACCTTGGGGGGCCACGGCGGGCTACACCTTC
>TRBV28|-|once|TRBJ2-7
CASSLNSYEQYF
TGTGCCAGCAGTTTAAACTCCTACGAGCAGTACTTC
>TRBV11-1|-|-|TRBJ2-5
CASSLFRERETQYF
TGTGCCAGCAGCTTATTTAGGGAGCGAGAGACCCAGTACTTC
>TRBV6-5|-|-|TRBJ2-2
CASSYTGANGELFF
TGTGCCAGCAGTTACACCGGAGCAAACGGGGAGCTGTTTTTT
>TRBV27|-|-|TRBJ2-2
CASSRSGTGELFF
TGTGCCAGCAGTCGGTCTGGCACCGGGGAGCTGTTTTTT
>TRBV19|-|-|TRBJ2-1
CASKASVRGGNEQFF
TGTGCCAGTAAGGCTAGCGTGAGAGGCGGGAATGAGCAGTTCTTC
>TRBV18|TRBD2|-|TRBJ2-5
CASSLRSGSLETQYF
TGTGCCAGCTCACTAAGGAGCGGGAGCCTTGAGACCCAGTACTTC
>TRBV5-5|-|-|TRBJ2-1
CASSLEMSGVPHNEQFF
TGTGCCAGCAGCTTGGAAATGTCGGGAGTGCCCCACAATGAGCAGTTCTTC
>TRBV27|TRBD2|-|TRBJ2-1
CASSLSPGLAGETSYNEQFF
TGTGCCAGCAGCCTGAGTCCGGGACTAGCGGGAGAGACCTCCTACAATGAGCAGTTCTTC
>TRBV11-2|-|-|TRBJ2-3
CASSLARLADTQYF
TGTGCCAGCAGCTTAGCCAGGTTGGCAGATACGCAGTATTTT
>TRBV11-2|TRBD1|-|TRBJ2-1
CASSPGPGQGGEQFF
TGTGCCAGCAGCCCAGGACCGGGACAGGGGGGTGAGCAGTTCTTC
>TRBV7-9|TRBD2|once|TRBJ2-3
CASSPTSGPGTDTQYF
TGTGCCAGCAGCCCTACTAGCGGGCCCGGCACAGATACGCAGTATTTT
>TRBV4-3|TRBD2|-|TRBJ2-7
CASSQGRPGLVPYEQYF
TGCGCCAGCAGCCAAGGAAGACCGGGACTAGTCCCCTACGAGCAGTACTTC
>TRBV5-4|-|-|TRBJ2-2
CASSDELDRELFF
TGTGCCAGCAGCGACGAACTAGACCGGGAGCTGTTTTTT
>TRBV5-6|-|-|TRBJ2-7
CASSSNRDLYEQYF
TGTGCCAGCAGCTCGAACAGGGACTTATACGAGCAGTACTTC
>TRBV5-1|-|-|TRBJ2-2
CASSLEGTVGPGELFF
TGCGCCAGCAGCTTGGAGGGGACTGTGGGACCCGGGGAGCTGTTTTTT
>TRBV5-5|TRBD2|-|TRBJ2-7
CASSWTSVHEQYF
TGTGCCAGCAGCTGGACTAGCGTCCACGAGCAGTACTTC
>TRBV27|-|-|TRBJ1-4
CAGSFWGRGEKLFF
TGTGCCGGCAGTTTTTGGGGTCGTGGTGAAAAACTGTTTTTT
>TRBV6-7|TRBD1|-|TRBJ2-1
CASSYSQGEGNEQFF
TGTGCCAGCAGTTACTCCCAGGGGGAAGGCAATGAGCAGTTCTTC
>TRBV4-3|-|-|TRBJ2-1
CASSLFLYNEQFF
TGCGCCAGCAGCCTTTTTTTATACAATGAGCAGTTCTTC
>TRBV11-3|TRBD2|-|TRBJ2-3
CASSLVYSSGSTDTQYF
TGTGCCAGCAGCTTAGTATATTCTAGCGGGAGTACAGATACGCAGTATTTT
>TRBV19|TRBD1|-|TRBJ1-1
CASRIGQGEAFF
TGTGCCAGTAGGATCGGACAGGGGGAAGCTTTCTTT
>TRBV12-2|-|-|TRBJ2-1
CASRLLLRPHNEQFF
TGTGCAAGTCGCTTACTCCTCCGACCTCACAATGAGCAGTTCTTC
>TRBV7-2|-|-|TRBJ2-2
CASSLSTGGELFF
TGTGCCAGCAGCTTATCAACCGGCGGGGAGCTGTTTTTT
>TRBV29-1|TRBD1|-|TRBJ1-5
CSGTVPKTGAPSQPQHF
TGCAGCGGGACAGTCCCTAAGACAGGGGCCCCTAGTCAGCCCCAGCATTTT
>TRBV4-3|-|-|TRBJ2-7
CASSQTTQPTYEQYF
TGCGCCAGCAGCCAAACGACTCAACCTACCTACGAGCAGTACTTC
>TRBV27|-|-|TRBJ2-7
CASTWDPSSYEQYF
TGTGCCAGCACCTGGGACCCTTCCTCCTACGAGCAGTACTTC
>TRBV4-1|-|-|TRBJ1-3
CASSQPRRSGNTIYF
TGCGCCAGCAGCCAACCCCGGCGCTCTGGAAACACCATATATTTT
>TRBV7-3|-|-|TRBJ2-1
CASSLVGSPDEQFF
TGTGCCAGCAGCTTAGTGGGGTCCCCCGATGAGCAGTTCTTC
>TRBV7-8|-|-|TRBJ2-4
CASSLKTYGETKNIQYF
TGTGCCAGCAGCTTAAAGACCTACGGCGAAACCAAAAACATTCAGTACTTC
>TRBV30|TRBD1|-|TRBJ1-2
CAWRRTGGYYGYTF
TGTGCCTGGAGGCGGACAGGGGGCTACTATGGCTACACCTTC
>TRBV5-1|-|-|TRBJ2-2
CASSLSGRELFF
TGCGCCAGCAGCTTGTCGGGACGGGAGCTGTTTTTT
>TRBV28|TRBD1|few|TRBJ2-7
CASSPANWQGAEQYF
TGTGCCAGCAGTCCGGCTAATTGGCAGGGGGCCGAGCAGTACTTC
>TRBV7-9|TRBD1|many|TRBJ1-2
CARRFQDRYAYGYTF
TGTGCCAGACGCTTCCAGGACAGGTATGCTTATGGCTACACCTTC
>TRBV5-6|-|-|TRBJ2-1
CASSLGFASSYNEQFF
TGTGCCAGCAGCTTGGGGTTCGCCAGCTCCTACAATGAGCAGTTCTTC
>TRBV10-2|TRBD1|once|TRBJ1-1
CASSESGQWNTEAFF
TGCGCCAGCAGTGAGTCGGGACAGTGGAACACTGAAGCTTTCTTT